These T cell receptor beta chains were read from a single sample in a study of blood T cell repertoires in COVID-19. The protocol was immunoSEQ multiplex PCR, while the TCRdb copy is restricted to in-frame clones and leaves out a portion. Of roughly 250,000 clones listed, approximately 81% were seen once; the top ten hold 0.98%. Input material: peripheral blood. The source is a man between 40 and 49 years old with acute or convalescent COVID-19. Both conserved end residues are part of each CDR3. The D gene is left open where the match is weak. Not all rows give a size; the values are once, few, many and, for expanded clones, a class.

v_call: TRBV2; clone_size: few; d_call: NA; j_call: TRBJ1-5; cdr3_nt: TGTGCCAGCAGTGAAGGACAGGCGGGCGAATTGAATCAGCCCCAGCATTTT; cdr3_aa: CASSEGQAGELNQPQHF
v_call: TRBV2; clone_size: NA; d_call: TRBD2; j_call: TRBJ2-5; cdr3_nt: TGTGCCAGCCCCCGGGGAGGGGCCCTAGAGACCCAGTACTTC; cdr3_aa: CASPRGGALETQYF
v_call: TRBV5-6; clone_size: few; d_call: TRBD1; j_call: TRBJ2-7; cdr3_nt: TGTGCCAGCAGCCCGGGACAGGGAATAGCCTACGAGCAGTACTTC; cdr3_aa: CASSPGQGIAYEQYF
v_call: TRBV5-6; clone_size: NA; d_call: NA; j_call: TRBJ1-2; cdr3_nt: TGTGCCAGCAGCTTTCCAGGGTTGAGTGGCTACACCTTC; cdr3_aa: CASSFPGLSGYTF
v_call: TRBV2; clone_size: NA; d_call: TRBD1; j_call: TRBJ2-3; cdr3_nt: TGTGCCAGCAGCAGACAGGGGGCAGGTGGCACAGATACGCAGTATTTT; cdr3_aa: CASSRQGAGGTDTQYF
v_call: TRBV5-5; clone_size: NA; d_call: TRBD1; j_call: TRBJ1-5; cdr3_nt: TGTGCCAGCAGCTGGACAGGGGAGGCGAAAGGCCAGCCCCAGCATTTT; cdr3_aa: CASSWTGEAKGQPQHF
v_call: TRBV27; clone_size: NA; d_call: NA; j_call: TRBJ2-3; cdr3_nt: TGTGCCAGCAGGGAGGACCGGTCAAGGCAGTATTTT; cdr3_aa: CASREDRSRQYF
v_call: TRBV18; clone_size: NA; d_call: TRBD1; j_call: TRBJ1-5; cdr3_nt: TGTGCCAGCTCACATTCCGGGACAGGGGTACAGCCCCAGCATTTT; cdr3_aa: CASSHSGTGVQPQHF
v_call: TRBV6-5; clone_size: few; d_call: TRBD1; j_call: TRBJ1-3; cdr3_nt: TGTGCCAGCAGTCGTGGGGACAGGGGAGACACCATATATTTT; cdr3_aa: CASSRGDRGDTIYF
v_call: TRBV29-1; clone_size: NA; d_call: TRBD1; j_call: TRBJ1-2; cdr3_nt: TGCAGCGTTATACCGGGACAGATAACAACTAACTATGGCTACACCTTC; cdr3_aa: CSVIPGQITTNYGYTF
v_call: TRBV5-1; clone_size: NA; d_call: TRBD2; j_call: TRBJ2-7; cdr3_nt: TGCGCCAGCAGCCAGACTGCTAGCGGGGGCTACGAGCAGTACTTC; cdr3_aa: CASSQTASGGYEQYF
v_call: TRBV6-5; clone_size: NA; d_call: NA; j_call: TRBJ2-3; cdr3_nt: TGTGCCAGCAGTCCACAGGGCGCCACAGATACGCAGTATTTT; cdr3_aa: CASSPQGATDTQYF
v_call: TRBV5-6; clone_size: NA; d_call: TRBD2; j_call: TRBJ2-1; cdr3_nt: TGTGCCAGCAGCCCGGGACTAGCGGGGGGCCCGGGCTTCTTC; cdr3_aa: CASSPGLAGGPGFF
v_call: TRBV15; clone_size: NA; d_call: TRBD1; j_call: TRBJ2-3; cdr3_nt: TGTGCCACCAGCGGACAGGGGGCGAGCACAGATACGCAGTATTTT; cdr3_aa: CATSGQGASTDTQYF
v_call: TRBV2; clone_size: few; d_call: NA; j_call: TRBJ1-2; cdr3_nt: TGTGCCAGCACCCGGACAGTCACTGGGTATGGCTACACCTTC; cdr3_aa: CASTRTVTGYGYTF
v_call: TRBV19; clone_size: NA; d_call: TRBD1; j_call: TRBJ1-5; cdr3_nt: TGTGCCAGAGGACAGGGCGGCAATCAGCCCCAGCATTTT; cdr3_aa: CARGQGGNQPQHF
v_call: TRBV11-2; clone_size: NA; d_call: NA; j_call: TRBJ1-2; cdr3_nt: TGTGCCAGCAGCCCAACGGGACTCCGAGTAGGCTACACCTTC; cdr3_aa: CASSPTGLRVGYTF
v_call: TRBV7-2; clone_size: NA; d_call: TRBD1; j_call: TRBJ2-2; cdr3_nt: TGTGCCAGCAGCTTGGGATTACAGGGGGCCGGGGAGCTGTTTTTT; cdr3_aa: CASSLGLQGAGELFF
v_call: TRBV29-1; clone_size: NA; d_call: TRBD1; j_call: TRBJ2-7; cdr3_nt: TGCAGCGTTGTTTTGGGGGACAGGGGGTACGAGCAGTACTTC; cdr3_aa: CSVVLGDRGYEQYF
v_call: TRBV12-5; clone_size: NA; d_call: NA; j_call: TRBJ1-2; cdr3_nt: TGTGCTAGTGGTTTGGTAGTGAGCGGGGAGAACTATGGCTACACCTTC; cdr3_aa: CASGLVVSGENYGYTF
v_call: TRBV6-5; clone_size: once; d_call: TRBD2; j_call: TRBJ2-1; cdr3_nt: TGTGCCAGCAGGGGACTAGCGGGGGATGAGCAGTTCTTC; cdr3_aa: CASRGLAGDEQFF
v_call: TRBV6-2/TRBV6-3; clone_size: NA; d_call: NA; j_call: TRBJ1-5; cdr3_nt: TGTGCCAGCAGTAACACAGGAATCAATCAGCCCCAGCATTTT; cdr3_aa: CASSNTGINQPQHF
v_call: TRBV5-3; clone_size: NA; d_call: NA; j_call: TRBJ1-1; cdr3_nt: TGTGCCAGAAGACAGGTCAGGGAATTGGACACTGAAGCTTTCTTT; cdr3_aa: CARRQVRELDTEAFF
v_call: TRBV28; clone_size: NA; d_call: NA; j_call: TRBJ1-1; cdr3_nt: TGTGCCAGCAGTTTCAGGGCGAACACTGAAGCTTTCTTT; cdr3_aa: CASSFRANTEAFF
v_call: TRBV6-1; clone_size: NA; d_call: TRBD1; j_call: TRBJ1-5; cdr3_nt: TGTGCCAGCAGTGAAAGGGTGGGGACAGGTAATCAGCCCCAGCATTTT; cdr3_aa: CASSERVGTGNQPQHF
v_call: TRBV3-1/TRBV3-2; clone_size: few; d_call: NA; j_call: TRBJ1-6; cdr3_nt: TGTGCCAGCAGCCCTTTAGGAGGTTCACCCCTCCACTTT; cdr3_aa: CASSPLGGSPLHF
v_call: TRBV21-1; clone_size: NA; d_call: NA; j_call: TRBJ2-1; cdr3_nt: TGTGCCAGCAACGGAGGGGAAAATGAGCAGTTCTTC; cdr3_aa: CASNGGENEQFF
v_call: TRBV5-6; clone_size: NA; d_call: TRBD2; j_call: TRBJ2-1; cdr3_nt: TGTGCCAGCAGCTTAGGGACTAGCGCATTCTTC; cdr3_aa: CASSLGTSAFF
v_call: TRBV6-1; clone_size: NA; d_call: NA; j_call: TRBJ1-4; cdr3_nt: TGTGCCAGCAGTGAAAAAGCTAGAACAGGGAATGAAAAACTGTTTTTT; cdr3_aa: CASSEKARTGNEKLFF
v_call: TRBV6-5; clone_size: NA; d_call: TRBD1; j_call: TRBJ1-1; cdr3_nt: TGTGCCAGCATCCCGGCAGGGGGGAGCACTGAAGCTTTCTTT; cdr3_aa: CASIPAGGSTEAFF
v_call: TRBV6-5; clone_size: NA; d_call: NA; j_call: TRBJ2-3; cdr3_nt: TGTGCCAGCAGTCCCCAGGATGCTGGCACAGATACGCAGTATTTT; cdr3_aa: CASSPQDAGTDTQYF
v_call: TRBV11-3; clone_size: NA; d_call: TRBD2; j_call: TRBJ2-2; cdr3_nt: TGTGCCAGCAGCCCGGGGGGTTCGAACACCGGGGAGCTGTTTTTT; cdr3_aa: CASSPGGSNTGELFF
v_call: TRBV6-6; clone_size: few; d_call: TRBD2; j_call: TRBJ2-5; cdr3_nt: TGTGCCAGCAGTCGATTAAGCGGGGGGGCTACAAAGACCCAGTACTTC; cdr3_aa: CASSRLSGGATKTQYF
v_call: TRBV5-1; clone_size: NA; d_call: TRBD1; j_call: TRBJ2-1; cdr3_nt: TGCGCCAGCAGCTTGCCCGGGACAGGGGAAAGTTCGCAGTTCTTC; cdr3_aa: CASSLPGTGESSQFF
v_call: TRBV5-1; clone_size: NA; d_call: TRBD2; j_call: TRBJ2-5; cdr3_nt: TGCGCCAGCAGCTCACTAGCGGGGGGGCAAGAGACCCAGTACTTC; cdr3_aa: CASSSLAGGQETQYF
v_call: TRBV3-1/TRBV3-2; clone_size: NA; d_call: NA; j_call: TRBJ2-3; cdr3_nt: TGTGCCAGCAGCCACCGGGGGATGTACACAGATACGCAGTATTTT; cdr3_aa: CASSHRGMYTDTQYF
v_call: TRBV19; clone_size: NA; d_call: NA; j_call: TRBJ2-2; cdr3_nt: TGTGCCAGTAGTCACGGAGGCCCCGGGGAGCTGTTTTTT; cdr3_aa: CASSHGGPGELFF
v_call: TRBV5-4; clone_size: NA; d_call: TRBD2; j_call: TRBJ2-7; cdr3_nt: TGTGCCAGCAGCCCGGGACTAGCGGGGGGCAGCTACGAGCAGTACTTC; cdr3_aa: CASSPGLAGGSYEQYF
v_call: TRBV5-1; clone_size: once; d_call: NA; j_call: TRBJ1-5; cdr3_nt: TGCGCCAGCAGCTTGTTGGGAGAACGTAATCAGCCCCAGCATTTT; cdr3_aa: CASSLLGERNQPQHF
v_call: TRBV2; clone_size: once; d_call: NA; j_call: TRBJ2-7; cdr3_nt: TGTGCCAGCAGTCGCTCCGGGATAGCCTACGAGCAGTACTTC; cdr3_aa: CASSRSGIAYEQYF
v_call: TRBV4-1; clone_size: NA; d_call: NA; j_call: TRBJ1-6; cdr3_nt: TGCGCCAGCAGCCAAGGCGGGGAAGAAACACCCCTCCACTTT; cdr3_aa: CASSQGGEETPLHF
v_call: TRBV7-8; clone_size: NA; d_call: NA; j_call: TRBJ1-2; cdr3_nt: TGTGCCAGCAGCGTATCATCAGGGGCGCGGGGCTACACCTTC; cdr3_aa: CASSVSSGARGYTF
v_call: TRBV25-1; clone_size: NA; d_call: NA; j_call: TRBJ1-6; cdr3_nt: TGTGCCAGCAGTGAATATTACCGGCCAGGGAGGGATTCACCCCTCCACTTT; cdr3_aa: CASSEYYRPGRDSPLHF
v_call: TRBV10-3; clone_size: NA; d_call: NA; j_call: TRBJ1-3; cdr3_nt: TGTGCCATCAGTGATACAGAGTTCTCTGGAAACACCATATATTTT; cdr3_aa: CAISDTEFSGNTIYF
v_call: TRBV5-1; clone_size: NA; d_call: NA; j_call: TRBJ2-1; cdr3_nt: TGCGCCAGCAGTTCCTTCACCACAGGGAACTTGGTCTATGAGCAGTTCTTC; cdr3_aa: CASSSFTTGNLVYEQFF
v_call: TRBV5-6; clone_size: NA; d_call: TRBD2; j_call: TRBJ2-3; cdr3_nt: TGTGCCAGCAGCTTGGCGGGGGGTGTGGGCACAGATACGCAGTATTTT; cdr3_aa: CASSLAGGVGTDTQYF
v_call: TRBV6-5; clone_size: NA; d_call: TRBD1; j_call: TRBJ1-5; cdr3_nt: TGTGCCAGCAGGTTGACAGGGGATCAGCCCCAGCATTTT; cdr3_aa: CASRLTGDQPQHF
v_call: TRBV10-3; clone_size: NA; d_call: TRBD1; j_call: TRBJ2-5; cdr3_nt: TGTGCCATCAGTGGACGACAGGGGGAGACCCAGTACTTC; cdr3_aa: CAISGRQGETQYF
v_call: TRBV5-1; clone_size: NA; d_call: TRBD1; j_call: TRBJ1-2; cdr3_nt: TGCGCCAGCGGAGGCCAGGGGGCATGGGGTTATGATGGCTACACCTTC; cdr3_aa: CASGGQGAWGYDGYTF
v_call: TRBV28; clone_size: NA; d_call: NA; j_call: TRBJ1-4; cdr3_nt: TGTGCCAGCAGGCCCCGGACTGCCGCGCGGGAAAAACTGTTTTTT; cdr3_aa: CASRPRTAAREKLFF
v_call: TRBV28; clone_size: NA; d_call: NA; j_call: TRBJ1-1; cdr3_nt: TGTGCCAGCAGCCTGGGGGGTATGAACACTGAAGCTTTCTTT; cdr3_aa: CASSLGGMNTEAFF
v_call: TRBV6-7; clone_size: NA; d_call: NA; j_call: TRBJ1-5; cdr3_nt: TGTGCCAGCAGTTACTTGGGGGCAGGTCAGCCCCAGCATTTT; cdr3_aa: CASSYLGAGQPQHF
v_call: TRBV30; clone_size: NA; d_call: NA; j_call: TRBJ2-2; cdr3_nt: TGTGCCTGGAGGGGAGAGGGGAACACCGGGGAGCTGTTTTTT; cdr3_aa: CAWRGEGNTGELFF
v_call: TRBV7-2; clone_size: NA; d_call: NA; j_call: TRBJ2-2; cdr3_nt: TGTGCCAGCAGCTTAGAACCGCGCCGCACCGGGGAGCTGTTTTTT; cdr3_aa: CASSLEPRRTGELFF
v_call: TRBV6-5; clone_size: NA; d_call: TRBD1; j_call: TRBJ1-2; cdr3_nt: TGTGCCAGCAGTACAGGGGGTTTTACTGGCTACACCTTC; cdr3_aa: CASSTGGFTGYTF
v_call: TRBV3-1/TRBV3-2; clone_size: NA; d_call: NA; j_call: TRBJ1-2; cdr3_nt: TGTGCCAGCAGCCATCGGGGGAGAACCCTTCGCGACTACACCTTC; cdr3_aa: CASSHRGRTLRDYTF
v_call: TRBV5-8; clone_size: NA; d_call: NA; j_call: TRBJ2-1; cdr3_nt: TGTGCCAGCAGCCCGGGTGCCACTTGGTACAATGAGCAGTTCTTC; cdr3_aa: CASSPGATWYNEQFF
v_call: TRBV18; clone_size: once; d_call: NA; j_call: TRBJ1-1; cdr3_nt: TGTGCCAGCTCACCATCAGCACAGGGGAACACTGAAGCTTTCTTT; cdr3_aa: CASSPSAQGNTEAFF